The 20 T cell receptor beta chains below were found in one sample sequenced in a study of T cells after yellow fever vaccination. TCRdb recomputed calls from the 5' RACE reads with MiXCR, one row per CDR3 protein. Of approximately 160,000 distinct CDR3 sequences in the sample, approximately 6.2% were seen once. Specimen: CD4+ T cells sorted from PBMCs, collected on the day of the first yellow fever vaccination. Receptor source: a man aged 18-30 years who received the YFV17D yellow fever vaccine.

This clonotype was seen repeatedly, ten times or more. The chain carries TRBV7-9 and TRBJ1-2, with no clear D. V was cut by 1 base and J by 8 bases, with 8 bases left in between. Germline CDR1 SEHNR, CDR2 FQNEAQ (reference sequence). The CDR3 runs to 12 residues. The chain's CDR3 is CASSLGQQGYTF. The DNA of the CDR3 is TGTGCCAGCAGCTTAGGGCAACAAGGCTACACCTTC.

This clonotype showed up many times. The V call is TRBV12-3 or TRBV12-4, the J call TRBJ2-3; D may be TRBD1 (6 bases). There are 15 residues in the CDR3. Trimming took 2 bases from V and 3 from J, leaving 12 bases between them. The DNA for the CDR3 is TGTGCCAGCAGTTTAAGTCATACAGGGACAGATACGCAGTATTTT. This translates into CASSLSHTGTDTQYF.

This clonotype occurred a few times. The rearrangement links TRBV27 to TRBJ1-6, with D hard to call. The CDR3 is made up of 15 amino acids. The V gene lost 5 bases and the J gene lost 9 bases, with 17 bases spanning the gap. Germline V gives CDR1 MNHEY, CDR2 SMNVEV (reference sequence). CDR3 sequence: CASSPRDGVGSPLHF. The CDR3 coding sequence is TGTGCCAGCAGTCCGCGCGATGGGGTGGGTTCACCCCTCCACTTT.

This clonotype was seen many times. This chain connects TRBV18 to TRBJ1-5, with D perhaps TRBD1 (6 bases). Germline V gene sequence: CDR1 KGHSH, CDR2 LQKENI. This CDR3 has 13 residues. V gave up 3 bases and J gave up 5 bases, with 8 bases separating them. CDR3 coding DNA: TGTGCCAGCTCACCTAACAGGGATCAGCCCCAGCATTTT. This gives the protein CASSPNRDQPQHF. The full variable domain, completed using reference TRBV18 and TRBJ1-5, is NAGVMQNPRHLVRRRGQEARLRCSPMKGHSHVYWYRQLPEEGLKFMVYLQKENIIDESGMPKERFSAEFPKEGPSILRIQQVVRGDSAAYFCASSPNRDQPQHFGDGTRLSIL.

This clonotype was seen at least ten times. V and J are TRBV4-3 and TRBJ2-3; TRBD2 matches 13 bases. The CDR3 contains 14 residues. The V gene end was trimmed by 4 bases and the J gene end by 10 bases; junction bases not matched to a gene: 5. Germline CDR1 is LGHNA and CDR2 is YSLEER. CDR3 residues: CASSLRTSGGPQYF. CDR3 nucleotides: TGCGCCAGCAGCCTGCGGACTAGCGGGGGTCCGCAGTATTTT.

Many counts were recorded for this clonotype. This chain joins TRBV5-1 and TRBJ1-1; TRBD1 is a possible D gene (6 bases). Germline lookup yields CDR1 SGHRS and CDR2 YFSETQ. The CDR3 is made up of 13 amino acids. V was trimmed by 4 bases and J by 3 bases, leaving 10 bases between them. The CDR3 spells CASSTTGYTEAFF. In DNA, the CDR3 is TGCGCCAGCAGCACCACAGGGTACACTGAAGCTTTCTTT.

In the case of this clonotype: A much larger clonotype is one base distant, so this may be a read error. The chain has TRBV7-9 and TRBJ2-5; D remains unclear. The ends were cut back, 6 bases at V and 0 bases at J, with 5 bases in the middle. Germline V gene lookup returns CDR1 SEHNR and CDR2 FQNEAQ (reference sequence). The CDR3 is made up of 12 amino acids. The CDR3 nucleotides are TGTGCCAGCAGGACGTACCAAGAGACCCAGTACTTC. This translates into CASRTYQETQYF.

This clonotype was observed many times. This chain links TRBV7-2 with TRBJ2-1, with 12 bases fitting TRBD1. This CDR3 region has 17 residues. Trimming cost V 1 base and J 9 bases; bases outside gene matches: 10. Germline CDR1 SGHTA, CDR2 FQGNSA. The CDR3 protein is CASSLGGPGQGASEQFF. The CDR3 region has the DNA TGTGCCAGCAGCTTAGGGGGCCCGGGACAGGGGGCGAGTGAGCAGTTCTTC. The entire variable domain, with the rest obtained from reference TRBV7-2 and TRBJ2-1, is as follows: GAGVSQSPSNKVTEKGKDVELRCDPISGHTALYWYRQSLGQGLEFLIYFQGNSAPDKSGLPSDRFSAERTGGSVSTLTIQRTQQEDSAVYLCASSLGGPGQGASEQFFGPGTRLTVL.

This clonotype occurred many times. This rearrangement joins TRBV5-5 to TRBJ2-3; D uncertain. From germline, CDR1 is SGHKS and CDR2 YYEKEE (reference sequence). With 3 bases removed from V and 0 bases from J, the gap between germline ends came to 2 bases. This CDR3 contains 12 residues. The CDR3 coding sequence is TGTGCCAGCAGCTATAGCACAGATACGCAGTATTTT. Encoded protein: CASSYSTDTQYF.

The sample holds a few counts of this clonotype. This sequence joins TRBV15 and TRBJ2-1; D gene unclear. The CDR3 covers 13 residues. Germline V gives CDR1 LNHNV, CDR2 YYDKDF (reference sequence). Trimming shortened V by 2 bases and J by 6 bases, and 8 bases separated the two germline ends. The chain's CDR3 is CATSRIGLNEQFF. CDR3 nucleotide sequence: TGTGCCACCAGCAGAATAGGCCTCAATGAGCAGTTCTTC.

This clonotype was picked up a small number of times. The V call is TRBV20-1, the J call TRBJ1-1; 8 bases map to TRBD1. CDR1 is DFQATT and CDR2 is SNEGSKA in the germline V gene (reference sequence). V was pared by 3 bases and J by 6 bases, with 6 bases of the junction left unmatched. The CDR3 contains 13 residues. The CDR3 spells CSASAGRGPEAFF. CDR3 coding DNA: TGCAGTGCTAGCGCGGGCAGGGGGCCTGAAGCTTTCTTT.

This clonotype showed up many times. This chain joins TRBV20-1 and TRBJ2-3, with a tentative D call TRBD1 (6 bases). Trimming cost V 6 bases and J 4 bases, with 11 bases left between them. Germline assignment: CDR1 DFQATT and CDR2 SNEGSKA (reference sequence). The length of the CDR3 is 12 residues. The CDR3 DNA reads TGCAGTGCGCCCCGACAGGCAGATACGCAGTATTTT. Its translation is CSAPRQADTQYF.

This clonotype has only a few counts. This chain joins TRBV30 and TRBJ1-1; no firm D call. The CDR3 sequence is 13 residues long. Germline CDR1 and CDR2: GTSNPN and SVGIG (reference sequence). Trimming stripped 0 bases from V and 3 bases from J, with 8 bases between. CDR3 loop: CAWSVTQHTEAFF. The CDR3 nucleotides read TGTGCCTGGAGTGTAACCCAGCACACTGAAGCTTTCTTT.

This clonotype has ten or more counts. J is TRBJ2-5 and V is TRBV7-3; D call uncertain. The CDR3 has 14 amino acids. Trimming removed 1 base from V and 1 base from J, with 7 bases in between. Germline assignment: CDR1 SGHTA and CDR2 FQGTGA. The chain's CDR3 is CASSLMPGQETQYF. As DNA, the CDR3 is TGTGCCAGCAGCTTAATGCCAGGCCAAGAGACCCAGTACTTC. The variable domain in full, with the rest retrieved from reference TRBV7-3 and TRBJ2-5, is GAGVSQTPSNKVTEKGKYVELRCDPISGHTALYWYRQSLGQGPEFLIYFQGTGAADDSGLPNDRFFAVRPEGSVSTLKIQRTERGDSAVYLCASSLMPGQETQYFGPGTRLLVL.

This clonotype has ten or more counts. The chain is built from TRBV20-1 and TRBJ1-3; D is undetermined. Germline V gives CDR1 DFQATT, CDR2 SNEGSKA (reference sequence). This CDR3 region has 13 residues. V dropped 6 bases and J dropped 0 bases, with 9 bases sitting between them. The CDR3 here is CSADPNSGNTIYF. As DNA, the CDR3 is TGCAGTGCGGACCCAAACTCTGGAAACACCATATATTTT.

In this sample, this clonotype turned up many times. This chain uses TRBV7-9 with TRBJ2-1; D not resolved. This CDR3 comprises 14 residues. Trimming shortened V by 2 bases and J by 7 bases, and 12 bases separated the two germline ends. CDR1 SEHNR and CDR2 FQNEAQ come from the germline V gene (reference sequence). The CDR3 sequence: CASSLPGLRNEQFF. The CDR3 region has the DNA TGTGCCAGCAGCTTACCGGGCTTACGGAATGAGCAGTTCTTC. Full variable domain (outside the CDR3, taken from reference TRBV7-9 and TRBJ2-1): DTGVSQNPRHKITKRGQNVTFRCDPISEHNRLYWYRQTLGQGPEFLTYFQNEAQLEKSRLLSDRFSAERPKGSFSTLEIQRTEQGDSAMYLCASSLPGLRNEQFFGPGTRLTVL.

The chain links TRBV5-1 to TRBJ2-3; 8 nucleotides align to TRBD2. V dropped 1 base and J dropped 5; count of bases not matched to a gene: 9. This CDR3 is 16 amino acids long. In germline, CDR1 is SGHRS, CDR2 YFSETQ. For the CDR3, the DNA is TGCGCCAGCAGCTTGAATTTCGGGGGGGCGGTAGATACGCAGTATTTT. Translation: CASSLNFGGAVDTQYF.

This clonotype was seen a few times. This chain joins TRBV2 and TRBJ2-7; D may be TRBD1 (5 bases). Germline assignment: CDR1 SNHLY and CDR2 FYNNEI. The CDR3 totals 14 residues. Trimming stripped 4 bases from V and 6 bases from J, with 16 bases between. In nucleotides, the CDR3 is TGTGCCAGCAGTGTAGACAGAAGACTTACCGAGCAGTACTTC. Protein: CASSVDRRLTEQYF. Supplemented by reference TRBV2 and TRBJ2-7, the full variable domain reads EPEVTQTPSHQVTQMGQEVILRCVPISNHLYFYWYRQILGQKVEFLVSFYNNEISEKSEIFDDQFSVERPDGSNFTLKIRSTKLEDSAMYFCASSVDRRLTEQYFGPGTRLTVT.

This clonotype was seen a few times. This chain joins TRBV6-1 and TRBJ1-5; D call uncertain. The CDR3 has 13 residues. Per germline, CDR1 MNHNS and CDR2 SASEGT. The ends were cut back, 6 bases at V and 0 bases at J, with 6 bases in the middle. The CDR3 coding sequence is TGTGCCAGCAGAACCGATAGCAATCAGCCCCAGCATTTT. Translating gives CASRTDSNQPQHF.

Ten or more counts support this clonotype. The chain joins TRBV5-1 to TRBJ2-6, with D possibly being TRBD1 or TRBD2 (6 bases each). The germline V gene has CDR1 SGHRS and CDR2 YFSETQ. CDR3 length: 18 amino acids. The ends were cut back, 4 bases at V and 0 bases at J, with 17 bases in the middle. The CDR3 DNA sequence: TGCGCCAGCAGCGTCTTGACAGGAGGGAGCTCTGGGGCCAACGTCCTGACTTTC. This translates into CASSVLTGGSSGANVLTF.